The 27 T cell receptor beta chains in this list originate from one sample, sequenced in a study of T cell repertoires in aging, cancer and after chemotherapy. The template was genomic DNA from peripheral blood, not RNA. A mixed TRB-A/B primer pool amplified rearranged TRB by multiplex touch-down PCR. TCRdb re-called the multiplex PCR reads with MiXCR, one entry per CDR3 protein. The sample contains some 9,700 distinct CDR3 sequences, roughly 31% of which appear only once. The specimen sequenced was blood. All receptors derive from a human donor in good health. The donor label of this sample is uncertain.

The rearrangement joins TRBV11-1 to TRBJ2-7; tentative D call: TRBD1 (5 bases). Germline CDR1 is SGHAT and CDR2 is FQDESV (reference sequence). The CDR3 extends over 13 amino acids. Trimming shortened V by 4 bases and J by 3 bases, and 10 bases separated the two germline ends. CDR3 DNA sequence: TGTGCCAGCAGCTCGTCCGACAGCTACGAGCAGTACTTC. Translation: CASSSSDSYEQYF.

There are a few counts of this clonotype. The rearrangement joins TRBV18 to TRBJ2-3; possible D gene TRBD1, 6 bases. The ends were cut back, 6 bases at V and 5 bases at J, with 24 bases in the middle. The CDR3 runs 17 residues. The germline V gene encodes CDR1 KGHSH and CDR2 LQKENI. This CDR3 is CASSLHAGVRLVDTQYF. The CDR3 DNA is TGTGCCAGCTCCCTACACGCAGGGGTTCGGTTGGTAGATACGCAGTATTTT.

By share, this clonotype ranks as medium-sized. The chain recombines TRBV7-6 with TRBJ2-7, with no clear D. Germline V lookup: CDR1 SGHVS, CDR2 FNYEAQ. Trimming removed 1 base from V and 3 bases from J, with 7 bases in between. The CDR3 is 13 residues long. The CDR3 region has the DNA TGTGCCAGCAGCTTAGGCCCTAACTACGAGCAGTACTTC. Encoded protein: CASSLGPNYEQYF.

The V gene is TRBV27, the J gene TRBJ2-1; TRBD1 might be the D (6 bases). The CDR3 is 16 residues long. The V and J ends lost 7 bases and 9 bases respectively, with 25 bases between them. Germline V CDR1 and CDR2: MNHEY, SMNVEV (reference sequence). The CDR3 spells CASTRRGGVANSEQFF. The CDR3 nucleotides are TGTGCCAGCACCCGAAGAGGGGGAGTAGCCAACAGTGAGCAGTTCTTC.

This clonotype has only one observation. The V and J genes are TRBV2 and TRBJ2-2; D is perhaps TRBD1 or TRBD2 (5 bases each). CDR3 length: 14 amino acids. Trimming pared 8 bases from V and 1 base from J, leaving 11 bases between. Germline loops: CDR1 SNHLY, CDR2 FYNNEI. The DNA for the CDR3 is TGTGCCAGCGTGAGGGACCAGAACACCGGGGAGCTGTTTTTT. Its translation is CASVRDQNTGELFF.

CDR3 loop: CASSIVWAGGEQYF. The CDR3 nucleotides read TGTGCCAGTAGTATAGTATGGGCAGGGGGCGAGCAGTACTTC. V is TRBV19 and J is TRBJ2-7, with 7 bases that match TRBD1. CDR3 size: 14 residues. The V gene end was trimmed by 1 base and the J gene end by 6 bases; junction bases not matched to a gene: 6. Germline lookup yields CDR1 LNHDA and CDR2 SQIVND (reference sequence).

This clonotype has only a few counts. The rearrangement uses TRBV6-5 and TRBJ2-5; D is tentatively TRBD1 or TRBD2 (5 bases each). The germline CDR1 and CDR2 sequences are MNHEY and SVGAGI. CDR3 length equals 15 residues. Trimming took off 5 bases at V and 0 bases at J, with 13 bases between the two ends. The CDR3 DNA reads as TGTGCCAGCAGTGGCAGGGAAGCGGACCAAGAGACCCAGTACTTC. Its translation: CASSGREADQETQYF.

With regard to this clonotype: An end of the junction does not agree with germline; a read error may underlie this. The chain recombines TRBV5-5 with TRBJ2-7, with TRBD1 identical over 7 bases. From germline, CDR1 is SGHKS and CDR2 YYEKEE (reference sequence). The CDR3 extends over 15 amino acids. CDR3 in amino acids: CASSSGWDSTYEQYF. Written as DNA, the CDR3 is TGCGCCAGCAGCTCTGGATGGGACAGTACCTACGAGCAGTACTTC.

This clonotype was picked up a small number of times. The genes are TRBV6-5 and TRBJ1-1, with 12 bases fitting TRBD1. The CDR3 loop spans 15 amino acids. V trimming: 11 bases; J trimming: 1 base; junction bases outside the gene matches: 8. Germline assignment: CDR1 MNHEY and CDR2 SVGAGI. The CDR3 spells CAGRGQGAQNTEAFF. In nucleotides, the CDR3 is TGTGCCGGACGGGGACAGGGGGCGCAGAACACTGAAGCTTTCTTT.

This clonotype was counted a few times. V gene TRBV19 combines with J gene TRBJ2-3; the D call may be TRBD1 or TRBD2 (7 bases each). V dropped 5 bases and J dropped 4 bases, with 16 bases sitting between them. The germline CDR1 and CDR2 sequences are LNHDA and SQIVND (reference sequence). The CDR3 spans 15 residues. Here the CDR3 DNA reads TGTGCCAGTAGTGCCGACAGGGAGGGTGCAGATACGCAGTATTTT. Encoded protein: CASSADREGADTQYF.

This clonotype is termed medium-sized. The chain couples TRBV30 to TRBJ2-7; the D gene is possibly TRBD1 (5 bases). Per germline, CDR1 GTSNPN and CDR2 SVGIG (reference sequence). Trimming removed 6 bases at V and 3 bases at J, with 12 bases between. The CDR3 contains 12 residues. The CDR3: CACFGHLYEQYF. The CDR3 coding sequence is TGTGCCTGCTTCGGACACCTCTACGAGCAGTACTTC.

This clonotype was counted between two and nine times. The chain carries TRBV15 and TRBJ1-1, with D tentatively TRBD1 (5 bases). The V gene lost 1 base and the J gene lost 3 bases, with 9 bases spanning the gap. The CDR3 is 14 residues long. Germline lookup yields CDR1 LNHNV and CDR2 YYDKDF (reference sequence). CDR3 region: CATSRGGEYTEAFF. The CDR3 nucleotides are TGTGCCACCAGCAGAGGGGGGGAGTACACTGAAGCTTTCTTT. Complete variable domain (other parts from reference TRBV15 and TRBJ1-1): DAMVIQNPRYQVTQFGKPVTLSCSQTLNHNVMYWYQQKSSQAPKLLFHYYDKDFNNEADTPDNFQSRRPNTSFCFLDIRSPGLGDTAMYLCATSRGGEYTEAFFGQGTRLTVV.

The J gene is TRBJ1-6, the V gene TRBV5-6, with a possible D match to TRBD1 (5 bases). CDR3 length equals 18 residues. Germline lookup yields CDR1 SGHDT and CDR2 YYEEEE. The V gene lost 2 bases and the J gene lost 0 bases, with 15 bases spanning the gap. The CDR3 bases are TGTGCCAGCAGCTTAAAGCACGGGGCTTACTCCTATAATTCACCCCTCCACTTT. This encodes CASSLKHGAYSYNSPLHF.

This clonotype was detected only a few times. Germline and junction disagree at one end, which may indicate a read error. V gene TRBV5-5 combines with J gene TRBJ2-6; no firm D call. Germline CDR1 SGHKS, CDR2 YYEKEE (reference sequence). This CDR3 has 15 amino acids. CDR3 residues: CASSFGGSGANVLTF. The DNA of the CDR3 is TGCGCCAGCAGCTTTGGTGGTTCTGGGGCCAACGTCCTGACTTTC.

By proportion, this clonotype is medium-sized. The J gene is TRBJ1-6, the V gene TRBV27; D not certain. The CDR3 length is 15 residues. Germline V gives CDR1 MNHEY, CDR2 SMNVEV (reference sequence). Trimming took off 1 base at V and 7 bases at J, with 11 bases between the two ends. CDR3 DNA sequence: TGTGCCAGCAGTTTATTTGGGGATCTCAATTCACCCCTCCACTTT. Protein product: CASSLFGDLNSPLHF.

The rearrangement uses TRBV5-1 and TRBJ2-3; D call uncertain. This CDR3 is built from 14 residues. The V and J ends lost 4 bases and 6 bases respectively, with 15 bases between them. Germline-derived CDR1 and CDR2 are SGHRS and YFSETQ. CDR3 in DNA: TGCGCCAGCAGCCCCTCGGCTGCGTTGGATACGCAGTATTTT. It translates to CASSPSAALDTQYF.

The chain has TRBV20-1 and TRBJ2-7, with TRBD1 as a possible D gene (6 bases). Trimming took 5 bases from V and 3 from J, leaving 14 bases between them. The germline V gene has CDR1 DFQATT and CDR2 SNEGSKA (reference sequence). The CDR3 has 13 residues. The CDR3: CSAPRQGIYEQYF. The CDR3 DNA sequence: TGCAGTGCTCCTCGGCAGGGGATCTACGAGCAGTACTTC.

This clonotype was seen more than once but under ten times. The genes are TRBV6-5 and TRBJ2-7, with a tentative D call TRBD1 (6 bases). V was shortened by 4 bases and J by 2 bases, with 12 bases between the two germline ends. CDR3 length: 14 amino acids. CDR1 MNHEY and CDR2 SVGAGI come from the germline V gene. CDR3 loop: CASSFEQGPYEQYF. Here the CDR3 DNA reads TGTGCCAGCAGTTTTGAACAGGGCCCCTACGAGCAGTACTTC.

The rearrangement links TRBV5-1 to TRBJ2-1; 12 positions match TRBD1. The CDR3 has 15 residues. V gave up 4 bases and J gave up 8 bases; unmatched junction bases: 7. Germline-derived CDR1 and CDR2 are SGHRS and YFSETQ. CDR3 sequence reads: CASSKGQGAGDEQFF. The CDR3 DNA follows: TGCGCCAGCAGCAAGGGACAGGGGGCAGGAGATGAGCAGTTCTTC.

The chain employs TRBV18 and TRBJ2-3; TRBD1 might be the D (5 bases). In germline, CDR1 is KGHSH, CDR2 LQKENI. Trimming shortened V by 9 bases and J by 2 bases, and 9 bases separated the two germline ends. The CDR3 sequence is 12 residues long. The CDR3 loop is CASKGDTDTQYF. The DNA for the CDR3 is TGTGCCAGTAAAGGGGACACAGATACGCAGTATTTT.

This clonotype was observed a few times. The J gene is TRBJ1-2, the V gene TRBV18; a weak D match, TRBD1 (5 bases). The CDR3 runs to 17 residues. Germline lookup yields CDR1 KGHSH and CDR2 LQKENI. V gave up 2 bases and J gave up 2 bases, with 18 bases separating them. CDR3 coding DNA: TGTGCCAGCTCACCAATTTCGACAGCATCAATGAACTATGGCTACACCTTC. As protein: CASSPISTASMNYGYTF.

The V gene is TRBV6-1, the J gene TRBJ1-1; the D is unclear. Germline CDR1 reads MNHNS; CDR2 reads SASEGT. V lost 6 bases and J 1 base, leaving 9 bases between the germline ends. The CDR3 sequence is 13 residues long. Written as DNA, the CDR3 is TGTGCCAGCAGGTACTGGAGGAACACTGAAGCTTTCTTT. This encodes CASRYWRNTEAFF.

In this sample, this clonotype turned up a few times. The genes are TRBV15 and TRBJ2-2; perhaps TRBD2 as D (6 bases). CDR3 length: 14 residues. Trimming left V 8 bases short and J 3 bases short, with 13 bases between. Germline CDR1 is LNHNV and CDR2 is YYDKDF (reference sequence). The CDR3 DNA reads TGTGCCACCTGGGCGGGCGGGGACACCGGGGAGCTGTTTTTT. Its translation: CATWAGGDTGELFF.

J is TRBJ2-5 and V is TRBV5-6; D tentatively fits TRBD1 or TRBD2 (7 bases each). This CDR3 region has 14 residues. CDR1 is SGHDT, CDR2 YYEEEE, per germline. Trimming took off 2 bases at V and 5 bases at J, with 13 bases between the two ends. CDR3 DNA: TGTGCCAGCAGCTTCTCAGGGGGGGGGGAGACCCAGTACTTC. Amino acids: CASSFSGGGETQYF.

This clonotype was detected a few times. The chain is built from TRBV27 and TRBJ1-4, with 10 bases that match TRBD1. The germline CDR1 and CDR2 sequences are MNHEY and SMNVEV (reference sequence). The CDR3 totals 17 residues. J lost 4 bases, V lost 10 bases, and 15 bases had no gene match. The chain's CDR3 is CATRIKGQGRVNEKLFF. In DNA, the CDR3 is TGTGCCACCAGAATTAAGGGACAGGGGCGAGTTAATGAAAAACTGTTTTTT.

CDR3 residues: CASSPGTGGAGSPLHF. The CDR3, as DNA: TGTGCCAGCAGTCCCGGGACCGGGGGGGCCGGTTCACCCCTCCACTTT. V and J are TRBV6-2 or TRBV6-3 and TRBJ1-6; a possible D gene is TRBD1 (6 bases). The CDR3 loop spans 16 amino acids. V was trimmed by 5 bases and J by 9 bases, leaving 20 bases between them. CDR1 and CDR2 (germline): MNHEY, SVGEGT.

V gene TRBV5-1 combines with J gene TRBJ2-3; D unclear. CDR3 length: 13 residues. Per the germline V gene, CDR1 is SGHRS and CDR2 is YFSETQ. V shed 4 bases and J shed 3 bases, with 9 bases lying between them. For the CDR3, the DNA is TGCGCCAGCAGCCCTGAACTAACAGATACGCAGTATTTT. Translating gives CASSPELTDTQYF.